These T cell receptor beta chains were read from a single sample in a study of beta chain features in type 1 diabetes. Profiling relied on immunoSEQ multiplex PCR, and the TCRdb table lists in-frame clones only, not all of them. The sample contains 630,000 or so clones, about 14% of which appear only once. Sample: naive CD4+ T cells from blood. These TCRs come from a man aged 18 to 35 with type 1 diabetes. Each CDR3 is given with its conserved first and last residue. Each record gives: D gene, J gene, clone size, V gene, CDR3 DNA, CDR3 protein. The D gene is left open where the match is weak. The size field is filled for only some rows; it gives once, few, many or a size class.

>-|TRBJ2-3|-|TRBV4-2
TGTGCCAGCAGCCATCCTTCGGGGACTAGCACAGATACGCAGTATTTT
CASSHPSGTSTDTQYF
>TRBD1|TRBJ2-7|few|TRBV6-5
TGTGCCAGCAGTCAGGACAGGACGCTTTACGAGCAGTACTTC
CASSQDRTLYEQYF
>TRBD2|TRBJ2-5|-|TRBV14
TGTGCCAGCAGCCAACTACTAGCGGGACAAGAGACCCAGTACTTC
CASSQLLAGQETQYF
>-|TRBJ2-1|-|TRBV7-2
TGTGCTACCGGAGCAGGGTCTCTAAATGAGCAGTTCTTC
CATGAGSLNEQFF
>-|TRBJ1-1|few|TRBV6-5
TGTGCCAGCAGTTACCAAACCGGGGCGAACACTGAAGCTTTCTTT
CASSYQTGANTEAFF
>-|TRBJ1-3|-|TRBV29-1
TGCAGCGTCTCCCACTCTGGAAACACCATATATTTT
CSVSHSGNTIYF
>-|TRBJ1-1|-|TRBV29-1
TGCAGCGTTGAAGGGAAGGCGGGTCACGCTGAAGCTTTCTTT
CSVEGKAGHAEAFF
>TRBD1|TRBJ1-4|-|TRBV6-1
TGTGCCAGCAGGCGGGGACAGAGTAATGAAAAACTGTTTTTT
CASRRGQSNEKLFF
>-|TRBJ1-1|few|TRBV30
TGTGCCTGGAGTCGAGGCCGACCCGAAGCTTTCTTT
CAWSRGRPEAFF
>-|TRBJ1-2|-|TRBV7-2
TGTGCCAGCAGCCCGAGGACCTCAGCGGGCGGCTACACCTTC
CASSPRTSAGGYTF
>-|TRBJ2-7|few|TRBV2
TGTGCCAGCAGTGAAGTTCGGGAGCAGTACTTC
CASSEVREQYF
>-|TRBJ2-2|-|TRBV9
TGTGCCAGCAGCCCAGGACAAATCCAGGAGCTGTTTTTT
CASSPGQIQELFF
>-|TRBJ2-5|few|TRBV7-9
TGTGCCAGCAGCTTAAATCCGCTAGTCGGGGAGACCCAGTACTTC
CASSLNPLVGETQYF
>TRBD2|TRBJ2-7|few|TRBV4-2
TGTGCCAGCAGCCAAGCGAGAGGAGGGAGGGCCTACGAGCAGTACTTC
CASSQARGGRAYEQYF
>-|TRBJ2-1|few|TRBV4-1
TGCGCCAGCAGCCCAAAAAGGGACTCCAGCTCCTACAATGAGCAGTTCTTC
CASSPKRDSSSYNEQFF
>-|TRBJ2-7|few|TRBV30
TGTGCCTGGAGTCACAGTACCTACGAGCAGTACTTC
CAWSHSTYEQYF
>-|TRBJ2-2|few|TRBV7-3
TGTGCCAGCAGCTTAGACGGGGCGGGCGGGGAGCTGTTTTTT
CASSLDGAGGELFF
>-|TRBJ2-2|-|TRBV5-4
TGTGCCAGCAGCTTAGGGGGTACCGGGGAGCTGTTTTTT
CASSLGGTGELFF
>-|TRBJ1-2|-|TRBV30
TGTGCCTGGAGTGTAAACTTGAGGGACTATGGCTACACCTTC
CAWSVNLRDYGYTF
>-|TRBJ2-7|few|TRBV9
TGTGCCAGCAGCGTAGATACGGGACTGATCTCCTACGAGCAGTACTTC
CASSVDTGLISYEQYF
>-|TRBJ1-4|few|TRBV4-1
TGCGCCAGCAGCCACCCCGGGACGTCAGGGGAAAAACTGTTTTTT
CASSHPGTSGEKLFF
>-|TRBJ2-3|few|TRBV7-9
TGTGCCAGCAGGATTAGAGATACGCAGTATTTT
CASRIRDTQYF
>-|TRBJ1-5|-|TRBV30
TGTGCCTGGAGTGTAGGGGGGTATCAGCCCCAACATTTT
CAWSVGGYQPQHF
>-|TRBJ2-3|few|TRBV7-2
TGTGCCAGCAGCTTAGAAGCATACACAGATACGCAGTATTTT
CASSLEAYTDTQYF
>TRBD1|TRBJ2-5|-|TRBV9
TGTGCCAGCAGCGTAGTCCCCGGGACAGGGGGCATGGAGACCCAGTACTTC
CASSVVPGTGGMETQYF
>TRBD2|TRBJ2-3|-|TRBV7-9
TGTGCCAGCAGCATGGGACTAGCGGTGAACACAGATACGCAGTATTTT
CASSMGLAVNTDTQYF
>TRBD2|TRBJ2-1|few|TRBV9
TGTGCCAGCAGCGTGAGCGGGACGCCCAACAATGAGCAGTTCTTC
CASSVSGTPNNEQFF
>TRBD1|TRBJ1-5|-|TRBV30
TGTGCCTGGAGTGGGGGACAGGGAAATTATCAGCCCCAGCATTTT
CAWSGGQGNYQPQHF
>-|TRBJ1-2|-|TRBV28
TGTGCCAGCAGTTTCCCTCAGGGGATTGGCTACACCTTC
CASSFPQGIGYTF
>-|TRBJ2-7|few|TRBV15
TGTGCCACCAGCGGACGGCAGTTCAGCTACGAGCAGTACTTC
CATSGRQFSYEQYF
>TRBD1|TRBJ1-5|few|TRBV28
TGTGCCAGCAGTTTACCCGGACAGGGCTATGCGCCCCAGCATTTT
CASSLPGQGYAPQHF
>TRBD1|TRBJ1-5|once|TRBV7-8
TGTGCCAGCAGCTTGACAGGGGTTTCCGGTCAGCCCCAGCATTTT
CASSLTGVSGQPQHF
>-|TRBJ2-6|-|TRBV5-6
TGTGCCAGCAGCTTGGTGCATTCTGGGGCCAACGTCCTGACTTTC
CASSLVHSGANVLTF
>TRBD1|TRBJ2-7|-|TRBV19
TGTGCCAGTAGTACGGACAGGGACCTAAACTACGAGCAGTACTTC
CASSTDRDLNYEQYF
>TRBD1|TRBJ2-2|-|TRBV29-1
TGCAGCGCTGCGACAGGGGGCTCCACCGGGGAGCTGTTTTTT
CSAATGGSTGELFF
>TRBD2|TRBJ2-1|-|TRBV7-7
TGTGCTAGCAGCTTAGGGACTAGCGGTAACAATGAGCAGTTCTTC
CASSLGTSGNNEQFF
>-|TRBJ2-2|-|TRBV2
TGTGCCAGCAGTGGCGGCGGAAGGCCGGCCGGGGAGCTGTTTTTT
CASSGGGRPAGELFF
>-|TRBJ1-5|few|TRBV13
TGTGCCAGCAGCTTAGCAGGGCCTGATCAGCCCCAGCATTTT
CASSLAGPDQPQHF
>-|TRBJ2-7|few|TRBV4-3
TGCGCCAGCAGCCAAGAACTGTACGGGGGCGGTATCTCCTACGAGCAGTACTTC
CASSQELYGGGISYEQYF
>-|TRBJ1-4|-|TRBV28
TGTGCCAGCAGTCCCCGCTACTCGCCCTGGGGGCAGGGTGATAATGAAAAACTGTTTTTT
CASSPRYSPWGQGDNEKLFF
>TRBD2|TRBJ2-3|-|TRBV5-4
TGTGCCAGCAGCAGGACAGCGGGGGCAGATACGCAGTATTTT
CASSRTAGADTQYF
>-|TRBJ1-4|few|TRBV29-1
TGCAGCGTTGAAGCGGGGGCTGATGAAAAACTGTTTTTT
CSVEAGADEKLFF
>-|TRBJ2-5|few|TRBV29-1
TGCAGCGTGTTCCCACCAGGAGAGACCCAGTACTTC
CSVFPPGETQYF
>-|TRBJ2-7|few|TRBV29-1
TGCAGCGTTGTCGAGCAGTACTTC
CSVVEQYF
>-|TRBJ1-1|few|TRBV5-1
TGCGCCAGCAGCTTTGGGGGGGTTAACACTGAAGCTTTCTTT
CASSFGGVNTEAFF
>TRBD1|TRBJ1-1|few|TRBV28
TGTGCCAGCGCGACGGGGACAGCGATGAACACTGAAGCTTTCTTT
CASATGTAMNTEAFF
>-|TRBJ2-3|-|TRBV29-1
TGCAGCGTTGAACGGCCTATTACAAGAGATACGCAGTATTTT
CSVERPITRDTQYF
>TRBD1|TRBJ2-3|-|TRBV5-4
TGTGCCAGCAGCTCAGCTAGGGGGCCAGATACGCAGTATTTT
CASSSARGPDTQYF
>-|TRBJ1-2|-|TRBV25-1
TGTGCCAGCAGTGACCAGGCCGCCGGAAACTATGGCTACACCTTC
CASSDQAAGNYGYTF
>TRBD1|TRBJ1-4|-|TRBV6-5
TGTGCCAGCAGCCGGACAGGGGGATGGGAAAAACTGTTTTTT
CASSRTGGWEKLFF
>-|TRBJ2-5|few|TRBV5-5
TGTGCCAGCAGCTTGGTTCCCAGGCTGTATGGGGAGACCCAGTACTTC
CASSLVPRLYGETQYF
>-|TRBJ1-2|few|TRBV14
TGTGCCAGCACCCGGGGAAACTATGGCTACACCTTC
CASTRGNYGYTF
>-|TRBJ1-2|-|TRBV7-8
TGTGCCAGCAGCGTCCGGGTCAGCCCCAAAAAGGGAGGCTACACCTTC
CASSVRVSPKKGGYTF
>TRBD1|TRBJ2-5|few|TRBV7-7
TGTGCTAGCACTCCCTCGACAGGGCAAGAGACCCAGTACTTC
CASTPSTGQETQYF
>-|TRBJ1-2|-|TRBV1
TGCACCAGCAGCCAAGCGTCCTGGGGCTACACCTTC
CTSSQASWGYTF
>-|TRBJ1-2|-|TRBV30
TGTGCCTGGAGTGTCTTGGCGCAGTGGAATGGCTACACCTTC
CAWSVLAQWNGYTF
>-|TRBJ2-6|few|TRBV28
TGTGCCAGCAGTTTACCGCTCGGGGTCAGGGAAAACTCTGGGGCCAACGTCCTGACTTTC
CASSLPLGVRENSGANVLTF
>-|TRBJ1-1|-|TRBV11-3
TGTGCCAGCAGCCCTCAGGGCAGGGATGAAGCTTTCTTT
CASSPQGRDEAFF